The T cell receptor (beta chain) under discussion was sequenced for a study of blood T cells in healthy people across ages. The CDR3 has 16 residues. The germline CDR1 and CDR2 sequences are MNHEY and SMNVEV (reference sequence). J gave up 8 bases and V 2 bases, and 10 bases lay outside the gene matches. The second PCR ran about 6 to 12 cycles with a sample-barcoded 5' primer and J-beta primers. Each CDR3 protein is one row after TCRdb ran MiXCR on the 5' RACE reads. The sample consists of approximately 1,100,000 distinct CDR3 sequences, more than 40% of them appearing once. The study drew donors from healthy Caucasian individuals in Russia aged about 6 to 95.

The TCR comes from a woman aged 55-70 years in good health. Sequenced input: blood. This chain uses TRBV27 with TRBJ2-1; 9 bases fit TRBD1. CDR3 DNA: TGTGCCAGCAGTTTAAGGTGGACAGGGGATCTACATGAGCAGTTCTTC. Protein sequence: CASSLRWTGDLHEQFF.